This T cell receptor beta chain was documented in a study of T cells in Graves' hyperthyroidism and ophthalmopathy. The TCR beta CDR3 regions underwent amplification using RNA transcripts as the source. An initial round of RT-PCR targeting the TCR CDR3 relied on the HTBI primer set. MiXCR, run by TCRdb on the multiplex PCR reads, gives a single entry per CDR3 protein. Among approximately 710,000 distinct CDR3 sequences listed, approximately 15% were seen once. Diagnoses were made from clinical symptoms, serum measures (thyroxine and TRAb), thyroid ultrasound and orbital computed tomography. The junction had 19 bases not matched to a gene; V was cut back by 6 bases and J by 6 bases. The CDR3 is 18 residues long. CDR1 is LNHNV and CDR2 is YYDKDF in the germline V gene (reference sequence). This clonotype was picked up many times.

The chain links TRBV15 to TRBJ2-1; 8 bases line up with TRBD2. Sequenced sample: blood. This sequence was found in a man aged 50 to 59 with Graves' hyperthyroidism. The CDR3 DNA reads as TGTGCCACCAGTGTACCAGCGGGAGTGTGGTTAGATCGCAATGAGCAGTTCTTC. It is translated as CATSVPAGVWLDRNEQFF.